The clone carrying this T cell receptor beta chain was seen only a few times. This sample stems from a study of blood T cell repertoires in COVID-19. In the study overall: The origin of the acute and convalescent COVID-19 samples was the United States, Italy and Spain.

Data came from immunoSEQ multiplex PCR; TCRdb stores just in-frame clones and leaves some out. The profile shows 180,000 or so clones, 75% to 90% of them singletons. The V gene end was trimmed by 7 bases and the J gene end by 6 bases; junction bases not matched to a gene: 15. The germline gives CDR1 SGHRS, CDR2 YFSETQ. The CDR3 is 16 amino acids. Sequenced sample: peripheral blood. The J gene is TRBJ2-1, the V gene TRBV5-1; TRBD1 aligns across 8 bases. This TCR was recovered from a woman in her sixties or seventies with acute or convalescent COVID-19. The CDR3 spells CASATAPGGYSNEQFF. CDR3 bases: TGCGCCAGCGCCACAGCCCCAGGGGGCTATTCCAATGAGCAGTTCTTC.